This is a list of T cell receptor beta chains from one sample in a study of PD-1 blockade in mismatch repair-deficient tumors. Measured with immunoSEQ multiplex PCR; TCRdb has only the in-frame clones, and not every one. The table shows some 84,000 clones, with over 75% occurring only once. The sample here was peripheral blood, taken 12 weeks after starting pembrolizumab. Every receptor here comes from an adult with mismatch repair-deficient cancer. Each CDR3 is given with its conserved first and last residue. Each record gives: D gene, V gene, clone size, J gene, CDR3 DNA, CDR3 protein. D genes are given only for firm matches. Not every row has a clone size; where given, it reads once, few, many or a size class.

NA	TRBV11-3	NA	TRBJ2-7	TGTGCCAGCAGCTCCCCTCCATACCAACCCTACGAGCAGTACTTC	CASSSPPYQPYEQYF
NA	TRBV6-6	NA	TRBJ1-2	TGTGCCAGCAGGGACAGAAACTATGGCTACACCTTC	CASRDRNYGYTF
TRBD1	TRBV7-9	few	TRBJ1-4	TGTGCCAGCAGCTTCGGGACAGGGGAGGAAAAACTGTTTTTT	CASSFGTGEEKLFF
NA	TRBV19	NA	TRBJ2-5	TGTGCCAGTAGCAAGAGGGAAGAGACCCAGTACTTC	CASSKREETQYF
NA	TRBV19	NA	TRBJ1-3	TGTGCCAGTAGTAGGGAGATCACGGCAAACACCATATATTTT	CASSREITANTIYF
NA	TRBV7-8	NA	TRBJ2-7	TGTGCCGGCAGCCCGGGACCTCAACCCTACGAGCAGTACTTC	CAGSPGPQPYEQYF
NA	TRBV11-3	NA	TRBJ2-5	TGTGCCAGCAGCTCAACAGGACAGCCAGAAGAGACCCAGTACTTC	CASSSTGQPEETQYF
NA	TRBV5-8	NA	TRBJ1-2	TGTGCCAGCAGCTTTGGGGGTAACTATGGCTACACCTTC	CASSFGGNYGYTF
NA	TRBV11-3	NA	TRBJ2-6	TGTGCCAGCAGCCTCTCTGGGGCCAACGTCCTGACTTTC	CASSLSGANVLTF
TRBD2	TRBV7-9	NA	TRBJ2-6	TGTGCCAGCAGCCCAACCGGGGGGATCAGCTCTGGGGCCAACGTCCTGACTTTC	CASSPTGGISSGANVLTF
TRBD2	TRBV7-2	NA	TRBJ2-1	TGTGCCAGCAGCTTCGGGACTAACAATGAGCAGTTCTTC	CASSFGTNNEQFF
NA	TRBV11-1	NA	TRBJ2-3	TGTGCCAGCAGCTTCTCGTTGAGGAGCACAGATACGCAGTATTTT	CASSFSLRSTDTQYF
NA	TRBV10-3	NA	TRBJ2-7	TGTGCCATCAGTGAGTCCCAGGGTAGTGAGCAGTACTTC	CAISESQGSEQYF
NA	TRBV5-1	once	TRBJ1-1	TGCGCCAGCAGCTTGTCGGGCAACGGAGCCACTGAAGCTTTCTTT	CASSLSGNGATEAFF
NA	TRBV7-3	NA	TRBJ1-2	TGTGCCAGCAGAGGACGGAATAACTATGGCTACACCTTC	CASRGRNNYGYTF
TRBD1	TRBV19	NA	TRBJ1-4	TGTGCCAGTAGTGGGGGGACAGGTCGGAGGGAAAAACTGTTTTTT	CASSGGTGRREKLFF
NA	TRBV30	NA	TRBJ2-5	TGTGCCTGGAGTCCCCGGGATAGAATAGGGACCCAGTACTTC	CAWSPRDRIGTQYF
TRBD2	TRBV4-2	few	TRBJ2-1	TGTGCCAGCAGCCAAGATCCAGCGGGAGGTGAGCAGTTCTTC	CASSQDPAGGEQFF
NA	TRBV6-6	few	TRBJ2-7	TGTGCCACCCGAGGGGACTACGAGCAGTACTTC	CATRGDYEQYF
NA	TRBV9	NA	TRBJ1-1	TGTGCCAGCAGCGCCGACCCGGGACCAAATGAAGCTTTCTTT	CASSADPGPNEAFF
TRBD2	TRBV27	NA	TRBJ2-1	TGTGCCAGCAGTTTAAGAACTAGCGGCTACAATGAGCAGTTCTTC	CASSLRTSGYNEQFF
TRBD1	TRBV4-3	NA	TRBJ2-1	TGCGCCAGCAGCCAAGTCAGGGGGCGAGACAATGAGCAGTTCTTC	CASSQVRGRDNEQFF
TRBD2	TRBV27	NA	TRBJ2-1	TGTGCCAGCAGTTTAGCGACTAGCGGCTACAATGAGCAGTTCTTC	CASSLATSGYNEQFF
NA	TRBV21-1	NA	TRBJ2-7	TGTGCCAGCGGGTCCCCCCCTCGGATGCGACTAGCGGGAGCCGAGCAGTACTTC	CASGSPPRMRLAGAEQYF
NA	TRBV27	NA	TRBJ2-7	TGTGCCAGCACCAAGAGGGGAGCCTACGAGCAGTACTTC	CASTKRGAYEQYF
NA	TRBV10-2	NA	TRBJ1-2	TGCGCCAGCAGTGAGTCGATCGGGCATGGCTACACCTTC	CASSESIGHGYTF
TRBD1	TRBV15	NA	TRBJ1-6	TGTGCCACCAGCCGGGGACAGGTGAATTCACCCCTCCACTTT	CATSRGQVNSPLHF
NA	TRBV4-1	NA	TRBJ2-7	TGCGCCAGCAGCCAAGTCAAGGCGGACGGAAACTCCTACGAGCAGTACTTC	CASSQVKADGNSYEQYF
NA	TRBV5-6	NA	TRBJ2-7	TGTGCCAGCAGCTTCGGGACTGTAGCCTACGAGCAGTACTTC	CASSFGTVAYEQYF
TRBD2	TRBV29-1	NA	TRBJ2-1	TGCAGCGCCCCAACTAGCGGAGCGGGAAATGAGCAGTTCTTC	CSAPTSGAGNEQFF
NA	TRBV4-2	NA	TRBJ2-3	TGTGCCAGCAGCCATCCCCAGGGTGCCCGGGAGACCACAGATACGCAGTATTTT	CASSHPQGARETTDTQYF
NA	TRBV7-3	NA	TRBJ2-1	TGTGCCAGCAGCTTAGCCCGCGACAATGAGCAGTTCTTC	CASSLARDNEQFF
TRBD2	TRBV10-3	NA	TRBJ2-1	TGTGCCATCAGTGGACTAGCGGGAGGAAATGAGCAGTTCTTC	CAISGLAGGNEQFF
TRBD1	TRBV7-2	once	TRBJ1-3	TGTGCCAGCAGCTTGTCCGACAGGGGCTCTGGAAACACCATATATTTT	CASSLSDRGSGNTIYF
NA	TRBV7-2	NA	TRBJ2-5	TGTGCCAGCAGCTGGCAGGGGGGCGGGCAAGAGACCCAGTACTTC	CASSWQGGGQETQYF
NA	TRBV7-2	NA	TRBJ2-7	TGTGCCAGCAGCTTAGTGCAGATCTACGAGCAGTACTTC	CASSLVQIYEQYF
NA	TRBV5-4	NA	TRBJ2-7	TGTGCCAGCAGCTTGTCACAGTCCTACGAGCAGTACTTC	CASSLSQSYEQYF
NA	TRBV5-1	NA	TRBJ2-6	TGCGCCAGTCTTTTAGGGCGGATAGGGGGCTCTGGGGCCAACGTCCTGACTTTC	CASLLGRIGGSGANVLTF
TRBD1	TRBV18	NA	TRBJ1-2	TGTGCCAGCTCACCATCCGGACAGGGACTCTATGGCTACACCTTC	CASSPSGQGLYGYTF
TRBD1	TRBV5-5	few	TRBJ1-2	TGTGCCAGCAGCTTAGACAGGGGTGTTTACTATGGCTACACCTTC	CASSLDRGVYYGYTF
NA	TRBV7-9	NA	TRBJ2-7	TGTGCCAGCAGCCAAGATATATCCGGGACGGTTTCGTACGAGCAGTACTTC	CASSQDISGTVSYEQYF
TRBD2	TRBV11-3	NA	TRBJ2-3	TGTGCCAGCAGCTTTAGCGGGAGTGGGGATACGCAGTATTTT	CASSFSGSGDTQYF
NA	TRBV10-3	once	TRBJ2-3	TGTGCCATCAGTGAAGGACGCGGCGGGAGCACAGATACGCAGTATTTT	CAISEGRGGSTDTQYF
TRBD2	TRBV11-2	once	TRBJ2-1	TGTGCCAGCACCTTGAGCGGGGAAAACTACAATGAGCAGTTCTTC	CASTLSGENYNEQFF
NA	TRBV14	NA	TRBJ1-2	TGTGCCAGCAGCCGTGGGCGGTGGGGCTACACCTTC	CASSRGRWGYTF
NA	TRBV6-6	NA	TRBJ1-1	TGTGCCACCAAGAGCGGGAACACTGAAGCTTTCTTT	CATKSGNTEAFF
TRBD2	TRBV15	NA	TRBJ2-5	TGTGCCACCAGCAGAGAATCTAGCGGGAAAGAGACCCAGTACTTC	CATSRESSGKETQYF